The entry below gives a single T cell receptor (beta chain) sequence along with its context. The sample comes from a study of T-cell memory formation after mild COVID-19. TCRdb independently ran MiXCR on the 5' RACE reads; one entry per CDR3 protein. The sample contains a few hundred thousand distinct CDR3 sequences, under 20% of which appear only once. The V gene lost 4 bases and the J gene lost 8 bases, with 14 bases spanning the gap. Germline assignment: CDR1 MGHRA and CDR2 YSYEKL. The CDR3 spans 14 residues. This sequence was found in a man younger than 30 who had mild COVID-19 (a few samples of this study predate the infection). Cell type and time point are not known. The sequencing sample was made of PBMCs or a T cell subset sorted from them (not recorded which). The V call is TRBV4-1, the J call TRBJ1-4; no definite D call. Written as DNA, the CDR3 is TGCGCCAGCAGCCCGGAGGCGGGATCAGAAAAACTGTTTTTT. Its protein product is CASSPEAGSEKLFF.